This section outlines one TCR beta chain sequence together with its context. Its antigen is unknown. The record originates from a study of cytomegalovirus exposure and HLA in healthy donors. Study outcomes and limitations: Associated with cytomegalovirus, according to the listing, were some 180 TCR beta chains. In an earlier analysis, most TCR beta V segments were productive about 87% or about 30% of the time. In a later analysis, HLA-C alleles had the fewest associated TCRs, DRB1 alleles the most.

Trimming removed 5 bases from V and 8 bases from J, with 18 bases in between. Germline lookup yields CDR1 LNHDA and CDR2 SQIVND (reference sequence). The CDR3 contains 15 residues. The PCR contained 60 Vbeta and 13 Jbeta primers. The data were produced by immunoSEQ multiplex PCR, yet TCRdb's version contains in-frame clones alone and is incomplete. Among 150,000 or so clones listed, over 80% were seen once. The chain has TRBV19 and TRBJ1-4; no reliable D call. The sample taken for sequencing was PBMCs. The clonotype comes from a male donor in good health and CMV-seropositive. CDR3 loop: CASSPSVLIEEKLFF. The CDR3 bases are TGTGCCAGTAGTCCCTCGGTCCTAATAGAGGAAAAACTGTTTTTT. Together with reference TRBV19 and TRBJ1-4, the CDR3 gives the full variable domain: DGGITQSPKYLFRKEGQNVTLSCEQNLNHDAMYWYRQDPGQGLRLIYYSQIVNDFQKGDIAEGYSVSREKKESFPLTVTSAQKNPTAFYLCASSPSVLIEEKLFFGSGTQLSVL.